This T cell receptor (beta chain) appears in the sequencing data of a study of blood T cells in healthy people across ages. This clonotype was observed a single time. Its antigen is unknown. The second PCR ran roughly 6 to 11 cycles with a sample-barcoded 5' primer and J-beta primers. TCRdb called the 5' RACE reads again in MiXCR, with one record for every CDR3 protein. The table includes around 800,000 distinct CDR3 sequences, roughly 25% detected once. Findings and caveats of the study: More naive CD4+ cells and higher diversity were found in long-lived than in aged donors. A roughly linear age-dependent decrease characterized TCR beta diversity per million T cells.

V was cut by 9 bases and J by 7 bases, with 9 bases left in between. The CDR3 length is 10 residues. Germline assignment: CDR1 SNHLY and CDR2 FYNNEI. A further study also used this sample, focusing on T cells of mothers and their children. As reported in that work: Versus unrelated pairs, overlap was slightly higher in related mother-child pairs, without reaching significance.

Sequencing was performed on blood. The chain is built from TRBV2 and TRBJ2-5; D is uncertain. The sequence was collected from a boy younger than 18 in good health. The CDR3: CARGLGTQYF. CDR3 nucleotide sequence: TGTGCCAGGGGCCTGGGGACCCAGTACTTC.